A selection of T cell receptor beta chains follows, all from one sample in a study of beta chain features in type 1 diabetes. Clones were sequenced by immunoSEQ multiplex PCR, and TCRdb holds only the in-frame ones, with some missing. The repertoire includes roughly 730,000 clones, 13% of them detected once, and less than 0.025% sits in the top ten. Sequencing was done on a sample of naive CD4+ T cells from blood. The receptors stem from a man aged 18 to 30 with type 1 diabetes. Both conserved end residues are part of each CDR3. Each record gives: clone size, D gene, V gene, J gene, CDR3 DNA, CDR3 protein. The D gene is left open where the match is weak. The size entry is marked missing in some rows and otherwise reads once, few, many or a size class.

clone_size: NA
d_call: TRBD1
v_call: TRBV30
j_call: TRBJ1-4
cdr3_nt: TGTGCCTTGGGACAGGGTCGTGAAAAACTGTTTTTT
cdr3_aa: CALGQGREKLFF

clone_size: NA
d_call: NA
v_call: TRBV27
j_call: TRBJ2-3
cdr3_nt: TGTGCCAGCAGTTTAGAGCCCGCAGATACGCAGTATTTT
cdr3_aa: CASSLEPADTQYF

clone_size: NA
d_call: TRBD1
v_call: TRBV10-3
j_call: TRBJ1-6
cdr3_nt: TGTGCCATTGCGGAGGGGACAGGGTATTCACCCCTCCACTTT
cdr3_aa: CAIAEGTGYSPLHF

clone_size: NA
d_call: NA
v_call: TRBV29-1
j_call: TRBJ2-2
cdr3_nt: TGCAGCGTTGAAGTAGCCATCGCGAACACCGGGGAGCTGTTTTTT
cdr3_aa: CSVEVAIANTGELFF

clone_size: few
d_call: NA
v_call: TRBV30
j_call: TRBJ1-2
cdr3_nt: TGTGCCTGGAGTGTACGGGCAGGGGTGGCGGGCTACACCTTC
cdr3_aa: CAWSVRAGVAGYTF

clone_size: few
d_call: NA
v_call: TRBV14
j_call: TRBJ1-5
cdr3_nt: TGTGCCAGCAGCCAAGAGGGCAGGGAGGTCAATCAGCCCCAGCATTTT
cdr3_aa: CASSQEGREVNQPQHF

clone_size: few
d_call: TRBD2
v_call: TRBV2
j_call: TRBJ2-1
cdr3_nt: TGTGCCAGCATTGCGACTAGCGGGGGGTACAATGAGCAGTTCTTC
cdr3_aa: CASIATSGGYNEQFF

clone_size: few
d_call: TRBD1
v_call: TRBV28
j_call: TRBJ1-6
cdr3_nt: TGTGCCAGCAGTACAGGGGGCATGGATTCACCCCTCCACTTT
cdr3_aa: CASSTGGMDSPLHF

clone_size: NA
d_call: NA
v_call: TRBV18
j_call: TRBJ1-5
cdr3_nt: TGTGCCAGCTCACCATTAGGCGATCAGCCCCAGCATTTT
cdr3_aa: CASSPLGDQPQHF

clone_size: NA
d_call: TRBD1
v_call: TRBV30
j_call: TRBJ1-5
cdr3_nt: TGTGCCTGGAGTGTAGGGTCTGGGGGACAGGGTTATAGCAATCAGCCCCAGCATTTT
cdr3_aa: CAWSVGSGGQGYSNQPQHF

clone_size: few
d_call: NA
v_call: TRBV7-8
j_call: TRBJ2-1
cdr3_nt: TGTGCCAGCAGCAATCAGGGGGGATCCTACAATGAGCAGTTCTTC
cdr3_aa: CASSNQGGSYNEQFF

clone_size: NA
d_call: TRBD1
v_call: TRBV9
j_call: TRBJ1-6
cdr3_nt: TGTGCCAGCAGCGTATCTTGGGACAGGGGATTGTCACCCCTCCACTTT
cdr3_aa: CASSVSWDRGLSPLHF

clone_size: NA
d_call: NA
v_call: TRBV9
j_call: TRBJ2-5
cdr3_nt: TGTGCCAGCAGCGGCTTATCTGGCGGGATACAAGAGACCCAGTACTTC
cdr3_aa: CASSGLSGGIQETQYF

clone_size: few
d_call: NA
v_call: TRBV12-5
j_call: TRBJ2-5
cdr3_nt: TGTGCTAGTGGTCGAGACAGAATGACCGCTGAGACCCAGTACTTC
cdr3_aa: CASGRDRMTAETQYF

clone_size: NA
d_call: NA
v_call: TRBV27
j_call: TRBJ1-5
cdr3_nt: TGTGCCAGCAGTTTCGGCCAGGGTAAGCCCCAGCATTTT
cdr3_aa: CASSFGQGKPQHF

clone_size: NA
d_call: NA
v_call: TRBV28
j_call: TRBJ2-3
cdr3_nt: TGTGCCAGCAGTCAGGCTGTGGGGGGCGGTAGCACAGATACGCAGTATTTT
cdr3_aa: CASSQAVGGGSTDTQYF

clone_size: NA
d_call: NA
v_call: TRBV2
j_call: TRBJ1-1
cdr3_nt: TGTGCCAGCAGGACAGAAAACACTGAAGCTTTCTTT
cdr3_aa: CASRTENTEAFF

clone_size: NA
d_call: NA
v_call: TRBV7-2
j_call: TRBJ2-7
cdr3_nt: TGTGCCAGCAGCTTATGGAGGGACGAGCAGTACTTC
cdr3_aa: CASSLWRDEQYF

clone_size: few
d_call: TRBD2
v_call: TRBV6-1
j_call: TRBJ2-4
cdr3_nt: TGTGCCAGCAGTGAAGGCAGACTAGCGGGACCGGTACGAAACATTCAGTACTTC
cdr3_aa: CASSEGRLAGPVRNIQYF

clone_size: few
d_call: TRBD1
v_call: TRBV4-1
j_call: TRBJ1-6
cdr3_nt: TGCGCCAGCAGCCAAGGCCCCGGGACAGGGGGGCACTCACCCCTCCACTTT
cdr3_aa: CASSQGPGTGGHSPLHF

clone_size: NA
d_call: NA
v_call: TRBV18
j_call: TRBJ2-1
cdr3_nt: TGTGCCAGCTCACCGGACTCTGTGGGGAATGAGCAGTTCTTC
cdr3_aa: CASSPDSVGNEQFF

clone_size: NA
d_call: NA
v_call: TRBV4-1
j_call: TRBJ2-3
cdr3_nt: TGCGCCAGCAGCCTCCGTTGGAGCAGCACAGATACGCAGTATTTT
cdr3_aa: CASSLRWSSTDTQYF

clone_size: NA
d_call: TRBD2
v_call: TRBV29-1
j_call: TRBJ2-3
cdr3_nt: TGCAGCGCTCGGGCCCTGGGAGCGGGGGGGCACCAAGATACGCAGTATTTT
cdr3_aa: CSARALGAGGHQDTQYF

clone_size: NA
d_call: NA
v_call: TRBV28
j_call: TRBJ2-6
cdr3_nt: TGTGCCAGCGAGGACCCCTCTGGGGCCAACGTCCTGACTTTC
cdr3_aa: CASEDPSGANVLTF

clone_size: few
d_call: TRBD1
v_call: TRBV7-2
j_call: TRBJ1-2
cdr3_nt: TGTGCCAACAGCCGGGGGACAGGGGTTGGCTATGGCTACACCTTC
cdr3_aa: CANSRGTGVGYGYTF

clone_size: few
d_call: NA
v_call: TRBV5-1
j_call: TRBJ2-7
cdr3_nt: TGCGCCAGCAGCTTGGACAGGGGAGGCGAGCAGTACTTC
cdr3_aa: CASSLDRGGEQYF

clone_size: NA
d_call: TRBD1
v_call: TRBV20-1
j_call: TRBJ1-1
cdr3_nt: TGCAGTGTCCCGGACAGGGAAAAAGCTTTCTTT
cdr3_aa: CSVPDREKAFF

clone_size: NA
d_call: NA
v_call: TRBV11-1
j_call: TRBJ1-5
cdr3_nt: TGTGCCAGCAGCTTCGGGGAGAATCAGCCCCAGCATTTT
cdr3_aa: CASSFGENQPQHF

clone_size: few
d_call: NA
v_call: TRBV5-1
j_call: TRBJ2-7
cdr3_nt: TGCGCCAGCAGCTTGTTAGTCGGCCTAACCTCCACGGAGCAGTACTTC
cdr3_aa: CASSLLVGLTSTEQYF

clone_size: NA
d_call: NA
v_call: TRBV7-6
j_call: TRBJ2-1
cdr3_nt: TGTGCCAGCAGCTCAGGGCAGGGTAACTACAATGAGCAGTTCTTC
cdr3_aa: CASSSGQGNYNEQFF

clone_size: NA
d_call: NA
v_call: TRBV4-1
j_call: TRBJ2-1
cdr3_nt: TGCGCCAGCAGCCGGTACAGGGCCTACAATGAGCAGTTCTTC
cdr3_aa: CASSRYRAYNEQFF

clone_size: few
d_call: TRBD1
v_call: TRBV11-2
j_call: TRBJ2-2
cdr3_nt: TGTGCCAGCCACTCCGGGACAGGGTACACCGGGGAGCTGTTTTTT
cdr3_aa: CASHSGTGYTGELFF

clone_size: few
d_call: TRBD1
v_call: TRBV30
j_call: TRBJ1-5
cdr3_nt: TGTGCCTGGAGTGTACCTACAGGGGTACCCAATCAGCCCCAGCATTTT
cdr3_aa: CAWSVPTGVPNQPQHF

clone_size: few
d_call: TRBD1
v_call: TRBV5-1
j_call: TRBJ2-7
cdr3_nt: TGCGCCAGCAGCCCCGGGACAGCATCCTCCTACGAGCAGTACTTC
cdr3_aa: CASSPGTASSYEQYF

clone_size: NA
d_call: NA
v_call: TRBV2
j_call: TRBJ1-1
cdr3_nt: TGTGCCAGCAGTGTCCCGCTTTTGGGGGTTACTGAAGCTTTCTTT
cdr3_aa: CASSVPLLGVTEAFF

clone_size: few
d_call: TRBD1
v_call: TRBV29-1
j_call: TRBJ1-5
cdr3_nt: TGCAGCGTTACCGGGACAGCCGGGCAGCCCCAGCATTTT
cdr3_aa: CSVTGTAGQPQHF

clone_size: few
d_call: NA
v_call: TRBV11-3
j_call: TRBJ1-2
cdr3_nt: TGTGCCAGCAGCTTAGATTCGGCCGGAGACTATGGCTACACCTTC
cdr3_aa: CASSLDSAGDYGYTF

clone_size: few
d_call: TRBD2
v_call: TRBV7-9
j_call: TRBJ2-5
cdr3_nt: TGTGCCAGCCCGAGCGGGAGCGAGGAGACCCAGTACTTC
cdr3_aa: CASPSGSEETQYF

clone_size: NA
d_call: TRBD1
v_call: TRBV7-3
j_call: TRBJ1-1
cdr3_nt: TGTGCCAGCAGCTCTGGACAGGGCGACACTGAAGCTTTCTTT
cdr3_aa: CASSSGQGDTEAFF

clone_size: NA
d_call: NA
v_call: TRBV19
j_call: TRBJ2-7
cdr3_nt: TGTGCCAGTCGACAGTGGGACGAGCAGTACTTC
cdr3_aa: CASRQWDEQYF